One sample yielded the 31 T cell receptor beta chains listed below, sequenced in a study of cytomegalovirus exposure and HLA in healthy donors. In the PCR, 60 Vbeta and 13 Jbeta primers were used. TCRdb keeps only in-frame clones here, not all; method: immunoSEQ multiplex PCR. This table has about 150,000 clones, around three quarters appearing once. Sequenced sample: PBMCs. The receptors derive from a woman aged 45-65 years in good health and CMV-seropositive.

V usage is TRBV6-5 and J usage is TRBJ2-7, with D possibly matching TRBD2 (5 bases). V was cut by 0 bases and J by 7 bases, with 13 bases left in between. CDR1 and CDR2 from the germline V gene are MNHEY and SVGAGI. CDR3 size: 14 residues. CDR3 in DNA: TGTGCCAGCAGTTACTCCGGTCCCCGGGATGAGCAGTACTTC. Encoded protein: CASSYSGPRDEQYF.

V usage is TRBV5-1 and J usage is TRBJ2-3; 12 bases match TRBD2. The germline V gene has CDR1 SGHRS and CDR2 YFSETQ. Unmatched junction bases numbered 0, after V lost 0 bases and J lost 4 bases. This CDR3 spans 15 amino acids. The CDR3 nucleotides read TGCGCCAGCAGCTTGGGACTAGCGGGAGCAGATACGCAGTATTTT. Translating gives CASSLGLAGADTQYF. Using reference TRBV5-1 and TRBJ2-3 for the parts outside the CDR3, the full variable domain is KAGVTQTPRYLIKTRGQQVTLSCSPISGHRSVSWYQQTPGQGLQFLFEYFSETQRNKGNFPGRFSGRQFSNSRSEMNVSTLELGDSALYLCASSLGLAGADTQYFGPGTRLTVL.

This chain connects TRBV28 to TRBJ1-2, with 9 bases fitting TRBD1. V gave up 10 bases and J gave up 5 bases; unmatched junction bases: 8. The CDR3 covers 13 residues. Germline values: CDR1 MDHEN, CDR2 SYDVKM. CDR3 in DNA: TGTGCCACCCGGACAGGGGTTGTATATGGCTACACCTTC. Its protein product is CATRTGVVYGYTF.

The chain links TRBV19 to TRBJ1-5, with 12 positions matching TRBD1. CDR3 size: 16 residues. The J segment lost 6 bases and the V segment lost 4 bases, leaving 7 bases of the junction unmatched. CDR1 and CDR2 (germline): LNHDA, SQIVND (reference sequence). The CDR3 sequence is CASSTQGQGAAQPQHF. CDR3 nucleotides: TGTGCCAGTAGTACCCAGGGACAGGGGGCGGCTCAGCCCCAGCATTTT.

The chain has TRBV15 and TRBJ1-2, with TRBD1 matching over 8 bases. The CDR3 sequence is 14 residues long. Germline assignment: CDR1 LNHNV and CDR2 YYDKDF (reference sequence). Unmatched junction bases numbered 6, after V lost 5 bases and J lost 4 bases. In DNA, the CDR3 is TGTGCCACCAGCCCCGGACAGGGTGGCTATGGCTACACCTTC. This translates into CATSPGQGGYGYTF.

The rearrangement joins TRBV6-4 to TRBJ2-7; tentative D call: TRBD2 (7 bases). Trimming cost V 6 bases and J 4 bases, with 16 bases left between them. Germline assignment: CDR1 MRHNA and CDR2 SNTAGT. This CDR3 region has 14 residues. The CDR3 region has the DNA TGTGCCAGCAGCCTACAGGGAGGGGTTTACGAGCAGTACTTC. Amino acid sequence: CASSLQGGVYEQYF.

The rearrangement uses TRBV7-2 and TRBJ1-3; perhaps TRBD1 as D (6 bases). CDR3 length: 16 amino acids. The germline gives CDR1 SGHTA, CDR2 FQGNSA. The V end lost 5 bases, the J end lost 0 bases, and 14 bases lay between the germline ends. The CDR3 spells CASSPHQGSSGNTIYF. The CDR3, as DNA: TGTGCCAGCAGCCCCCACCAGGGGAGCTCTGGAAACACCATATATTTT.

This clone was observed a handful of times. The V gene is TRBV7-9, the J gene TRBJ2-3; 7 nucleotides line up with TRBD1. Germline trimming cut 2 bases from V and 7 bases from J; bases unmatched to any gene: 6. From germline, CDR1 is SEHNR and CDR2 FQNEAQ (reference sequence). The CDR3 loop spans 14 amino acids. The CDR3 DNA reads TGTGCCAGCAGCTTAAGACAGGGTGGGCATACGCAGTATTTT. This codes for CASSLRQGGHTQYF.

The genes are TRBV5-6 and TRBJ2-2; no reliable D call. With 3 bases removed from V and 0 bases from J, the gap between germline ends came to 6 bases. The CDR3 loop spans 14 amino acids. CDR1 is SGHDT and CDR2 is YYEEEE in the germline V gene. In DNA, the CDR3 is TGTGCCAGCAGCTGGGCTTCGAACACCGGGGAGCTGTTTTTT. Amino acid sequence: CASSWASNTGELFF.

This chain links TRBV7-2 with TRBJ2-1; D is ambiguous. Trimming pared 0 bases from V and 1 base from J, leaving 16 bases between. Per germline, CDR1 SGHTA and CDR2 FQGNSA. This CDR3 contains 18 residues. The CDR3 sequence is CASSLALSRIPSYNEQFF. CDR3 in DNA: TGTGCCAGCAGCTTAGCGCTCTCGCGGATCCCATCCTACAATGAGCAGTTCTTC.

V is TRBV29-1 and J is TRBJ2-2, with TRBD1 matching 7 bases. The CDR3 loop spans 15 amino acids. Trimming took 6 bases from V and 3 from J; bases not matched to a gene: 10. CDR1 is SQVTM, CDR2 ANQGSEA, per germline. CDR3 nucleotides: TGCAGCGTCAACAGGGGTGGGGGAGACACCGGGGAGCTGTTTTTT. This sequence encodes CSVNRGGGDTGELFF.

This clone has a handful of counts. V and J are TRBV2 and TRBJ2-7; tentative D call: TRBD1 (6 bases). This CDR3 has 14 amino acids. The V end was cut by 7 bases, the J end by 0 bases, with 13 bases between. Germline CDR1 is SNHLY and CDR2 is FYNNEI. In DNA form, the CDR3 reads TGTGCCAGCAACTTAGACAGGAGCTCCTACGAGCAGTACTTC. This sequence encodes CASNLDRSSYEQYF.

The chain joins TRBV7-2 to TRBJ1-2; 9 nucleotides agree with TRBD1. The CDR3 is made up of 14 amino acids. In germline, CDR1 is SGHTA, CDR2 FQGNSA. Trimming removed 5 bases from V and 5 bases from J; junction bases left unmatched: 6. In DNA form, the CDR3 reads TGTGCCAGCAGCGTAACCGGGACAGGGTATGGCTACACCTTC. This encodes CASSVTGTGYGYTF.

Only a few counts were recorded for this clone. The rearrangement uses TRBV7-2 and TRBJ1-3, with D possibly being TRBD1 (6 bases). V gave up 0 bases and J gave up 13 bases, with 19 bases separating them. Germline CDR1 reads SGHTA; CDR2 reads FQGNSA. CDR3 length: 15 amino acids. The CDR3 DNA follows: TGTGCCAGCAGCTTAGCCACCAGCGGACAGCCTAGGATATATTTT. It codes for CASSLATSGQPRIYF. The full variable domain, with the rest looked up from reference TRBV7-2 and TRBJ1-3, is GAGVSQSPSNKVTEKGKDVELRCDPISGHTALYWYRQSLGQGLEFLIYFQGNSAPDKSGLPSDRFSAERTGGSVSTLTIQRTQQEDSAVYLCASSLATSGQPRIYFGEGSWLTVV.

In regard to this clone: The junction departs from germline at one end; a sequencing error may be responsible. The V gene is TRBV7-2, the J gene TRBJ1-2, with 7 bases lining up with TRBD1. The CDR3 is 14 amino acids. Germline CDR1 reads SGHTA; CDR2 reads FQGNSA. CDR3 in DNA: TGTGCCAGCACCTTATCTACAGGGGAGATCGGCTACACCTTC. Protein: CASTLSTGEIGYTF.

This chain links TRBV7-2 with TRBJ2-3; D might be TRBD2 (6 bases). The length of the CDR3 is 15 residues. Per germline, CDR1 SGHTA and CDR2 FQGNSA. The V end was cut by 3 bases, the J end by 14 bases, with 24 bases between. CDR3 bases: TGTGCCAGCAGCTTTACCACAATGGGAGGCGTATTGGGGTATTTT. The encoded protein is CASSFTTMGGVLGYF.

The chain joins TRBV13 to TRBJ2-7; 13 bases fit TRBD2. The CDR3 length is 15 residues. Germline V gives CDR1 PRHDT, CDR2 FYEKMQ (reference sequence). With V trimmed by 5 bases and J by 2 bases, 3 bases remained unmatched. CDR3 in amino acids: CASSGGTSGAYEQYF. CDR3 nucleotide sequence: TGTGCCAGCAGCGGGGGGACTAGCGGGGCCTACGAGCAGTACTTC.

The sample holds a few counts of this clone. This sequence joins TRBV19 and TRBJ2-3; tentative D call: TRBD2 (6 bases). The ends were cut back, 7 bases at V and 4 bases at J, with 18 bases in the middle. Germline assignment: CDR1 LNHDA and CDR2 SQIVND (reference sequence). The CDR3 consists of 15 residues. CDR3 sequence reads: CASTPSAGIADTQYF. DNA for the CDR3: TGTGCCAGTACCCCGTCGGCGGGAATCGCAGATACGCAGTATTTT. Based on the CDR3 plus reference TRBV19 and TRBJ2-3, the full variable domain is DGGITQSPKYLFRKEGQNVTLSCEQNLNHDAMYWYRQDPGQGLRLIYYSQIVNDFQKGDIAEGYSVSREKKESFPLTVTSAQKNPTAFYLCASTPSAGIADTQYFGPGTRLTVL.

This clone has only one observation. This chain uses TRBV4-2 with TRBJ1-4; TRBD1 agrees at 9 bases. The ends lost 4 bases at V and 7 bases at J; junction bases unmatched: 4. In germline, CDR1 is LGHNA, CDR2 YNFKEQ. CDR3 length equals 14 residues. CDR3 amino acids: CASSLGQGVEKLFF. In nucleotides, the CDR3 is TGTGCCAGCAGCCTGGGACAGGGAGTTGAAAAACTGTTTTTT.

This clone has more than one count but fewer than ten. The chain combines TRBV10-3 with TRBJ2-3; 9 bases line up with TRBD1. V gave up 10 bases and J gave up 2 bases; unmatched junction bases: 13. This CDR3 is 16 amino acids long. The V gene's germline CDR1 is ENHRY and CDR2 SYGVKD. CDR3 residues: CATQTQGATNTDTQYF. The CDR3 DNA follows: TGTGCCACCCAAACACAGGGGGCGACGAACACAGATACGCAGTATTTT.

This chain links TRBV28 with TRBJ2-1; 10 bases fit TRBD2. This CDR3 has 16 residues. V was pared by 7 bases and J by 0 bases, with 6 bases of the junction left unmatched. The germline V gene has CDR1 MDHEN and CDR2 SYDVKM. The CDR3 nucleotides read TGTGCCAGCACCCGGACTAGCGGTTACTCCTACAATGAGCAGTTCTTC. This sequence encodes CASTRTSGYSYNEQFF.

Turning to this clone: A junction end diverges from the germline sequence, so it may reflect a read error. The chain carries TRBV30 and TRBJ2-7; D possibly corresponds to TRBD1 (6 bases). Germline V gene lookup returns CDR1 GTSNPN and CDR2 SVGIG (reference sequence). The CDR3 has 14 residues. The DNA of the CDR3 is TGTGCCTGGAGTGTATCAGGGGTAGTCTACGGGCAGTACTTC. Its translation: CAWSVSGVVYGQYF.

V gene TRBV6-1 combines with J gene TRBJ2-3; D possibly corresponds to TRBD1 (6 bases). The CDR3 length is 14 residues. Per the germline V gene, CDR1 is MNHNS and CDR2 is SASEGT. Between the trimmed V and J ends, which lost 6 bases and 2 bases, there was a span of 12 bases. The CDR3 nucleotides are TGTGCCAGCAGCAGGACAGCAATCACAGATACGCAGTATTTT. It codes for CASSRTAITDTQYF.

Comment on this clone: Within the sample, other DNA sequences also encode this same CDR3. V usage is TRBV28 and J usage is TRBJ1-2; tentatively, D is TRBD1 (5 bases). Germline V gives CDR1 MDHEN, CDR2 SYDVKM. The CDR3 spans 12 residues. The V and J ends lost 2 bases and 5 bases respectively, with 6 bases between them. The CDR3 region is CASSLRGYGYTF. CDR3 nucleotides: TGTGCCAGCAGTTTACGGGGGTATGGCTACACCTTC.

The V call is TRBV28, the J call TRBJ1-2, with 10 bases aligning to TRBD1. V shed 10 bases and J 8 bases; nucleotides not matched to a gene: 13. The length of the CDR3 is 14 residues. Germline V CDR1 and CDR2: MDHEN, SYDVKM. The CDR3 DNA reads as TGTGCCACCCTGGGACAGGGGTCTAGTAAAGGCTACACCTTC. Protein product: CATLGQGSSKGYTF.

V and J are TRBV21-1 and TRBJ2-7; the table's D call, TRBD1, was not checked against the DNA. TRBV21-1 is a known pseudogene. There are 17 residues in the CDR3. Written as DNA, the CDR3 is TGTGCCAGCAGCAAACAAACATTTTTGGGCCGCCTTCACCAGCAGTACTTC. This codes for CASSKQTFLGRLHQQYF.

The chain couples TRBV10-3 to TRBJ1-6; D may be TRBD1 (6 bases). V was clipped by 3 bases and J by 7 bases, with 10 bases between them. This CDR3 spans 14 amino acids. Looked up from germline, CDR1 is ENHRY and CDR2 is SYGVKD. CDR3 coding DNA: TGTGCCATCAGTGACACGCAGGGGAATTCACCCCTCCACTTT. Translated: CAISDTQGNSPLHF.

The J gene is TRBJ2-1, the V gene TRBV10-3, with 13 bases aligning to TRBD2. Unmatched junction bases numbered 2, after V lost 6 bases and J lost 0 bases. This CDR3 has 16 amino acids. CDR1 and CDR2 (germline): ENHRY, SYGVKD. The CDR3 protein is CAIRGTSGDSYNEQFF. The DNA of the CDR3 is TGTGCCATCAGAGGGACTAGCGGGGACTCCTACAATGAGCAGTTCTTC.

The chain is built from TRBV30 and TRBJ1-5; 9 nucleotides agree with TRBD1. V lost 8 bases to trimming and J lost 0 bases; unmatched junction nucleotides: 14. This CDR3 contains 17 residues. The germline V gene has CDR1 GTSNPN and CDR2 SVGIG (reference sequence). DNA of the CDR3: TGTGCCAGGACCCGGGACAGGGACTTCTATAGCAATCAGCCCCAGCATTTT. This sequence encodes CARTRDRDFYSNQPQHF.

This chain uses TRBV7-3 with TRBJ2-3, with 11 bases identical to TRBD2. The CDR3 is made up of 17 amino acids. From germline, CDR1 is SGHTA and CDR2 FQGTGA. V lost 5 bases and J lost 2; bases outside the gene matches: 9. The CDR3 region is CASSLYTSGRNTDTQYF. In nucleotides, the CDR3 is TGTGCCAGCAGCCTCTATACTAGCGGGAGAAACACAGATACGCAGTATTTT.

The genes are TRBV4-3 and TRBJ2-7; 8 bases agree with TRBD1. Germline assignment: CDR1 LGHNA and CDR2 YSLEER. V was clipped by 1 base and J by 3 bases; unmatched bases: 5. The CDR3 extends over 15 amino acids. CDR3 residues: CASSQGGQDLYEQYF. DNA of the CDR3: TGCGCCAGCAGCCAAGGGGGACAGGATCTCTACGAGCAGTACTTC.